This passage covers 19 T cell receptor beta chains from one sample sequenced in a study of CDR3 diversity in severe acne. TCRdb fed the PCR reads into MiXCR, producing one record per CDR3 protein. The sample yields tens of thousands of distinct CDR3 sequences, about 53% seen once. The sample comprised blood. The receptors were gathered from a male donor with severe acne vulgaris.

This clonotype occurred many times. The J gene is TRBJ2-3, the V gene TRBV4-1, with unresolved D. The V end lost 1 base, the J end lost 1 base, and 9 bases lay between the germline ends. Germline CDR1 is MGHRA and CDR2 is YSYEKL. The CDR3 runs to 15 residues. DNA of the CDR3: TGCGCCAGCAGCCAAGTCAGTACAGGCACAGATACGCAGTATTTT. This gives the protein CASSQVSTGTDTQYF.

This clonotype was counted once. The gene calls are TRBV6-1 and TRBJ1-2, with D possibly being TRBD1 (6 bases). V lost 5 bases, J lost 4 bases, and 20 bases lay in between. Germline-derived CDR1 and CDR2 are MNHNS and SASEGT. This CDR3 is built from 16 residues. The CDR3, as DNA: TGTGCCAGCAGTTCCTCCGCGACAGGCATCGCCTATGGCTACACCTTC. The encoded protein is CASSSSATGIAYGYTF.

This clonotype appeared many times. The chain couples TRBV15 to TRBJ2-4; 10 bases are a match to TRBD2. The CDR3 has 15 amino acids. With 6 bases clipped from V and 8 bases from J, the junction kept 10 bases outside the gene matches. The germline V gene has CDR1 LNHNV and CDR2 YYDKDF (reference sequence). The CDR3 DNA sequence: TGTGCCACCAGTCACTTGAAGCGGGAGGGCGACATTCAGTACTTC. As protein: CATSHLKREGDIQYF.

On this clonotype: A read error may explain this, as a much larger clone is one base away. CDR3 region: CASSVPPGGYSPLHF. Written as DNA, the CDR3 is TGTGCCAGCAGTGTGCCGCCAGGCGGGTATTCACCCCTCCACTTT. The chain carries TRBV6-1 and TRBJ1-6; D unresolved. From germline, CDR1 is MNHNS and CDR2 SASEGT. This CDR3 region has 15 residues. Trimming removed 4 bases from V and 8 bases from J, with 15 bases in between.

The table lists this clonotype with a few counts. The rearrangement uses TRBV7-3 and TRBJ1-3; 8 bases are shared with TRBD1. With V trimmed by 5 bases and J by 2 bases, 5 bases remained unmatched. Germline V gene lookup returns CDR1 SGHTA and CDR2 FQGTGA. The CDR3 has 15 residues. CDR3 protein: CASSRQGAAGNTIYF. Here the CDR3 DNA reads TGTGCCAGCAGCCGCCAGGGGGCTGCTGGAAACACCATATATTTT.

This clonotype was found a few times. This rearrangement joins TRBV10-1 to TRBJ2-3; 10 nucleotides agree with TRBD1. V shed 7 bases and J 5 bases; nucleotides not matched to a gene: 21. CDR1 is WNHNN, CDR2 SYGVQD, per germline (reference sequence). The CDR3 has 19 residues. CDR3 DNA: TGCGCCAGCAATGATGATGGTGAAGACAGGGGGCAGGCTGGAGATACGCAGTATTTT. Its protein product is CASNDDGEDRGQAGDTQYF.

V usage is TRBV9 and J usage is TRBJ2-3; D call uncertain. Gene TRBJ1-5 matches the end of the DNA better, so the J call may be wrong. CDR3 length: 15 amino acids. CDR1 is SGDLS, CDR2 YYNGEE, per germline. The CDR3 nucleotides read TGTGCCAGCAGCGCGTTAGCGGCCTACACAGATACGCAGCATTTT. Its translation is CASSALAAYTDTQHF.

In its sample, this clonotype was seen many times. V and J are TRBV10-2 and TRBJ2-5; D unresolved. This CDR3 is 12 amino acids long. The V end lost 8 bases, the J end lost 7 bases, and 14 bases lay between the germline ends. Per germline, CDR1 WSHSY and CDR2 SAAADI. CDR3 sequence reads: CASEAPEATQYF. DNA for the CDR3: TGCGCCAGCGAAGCCCCCGAAGCGACCCAGTACTTC.

A single count supports this clonotype. The chain carries TRBV7-9 and TRBJ2-5; the D is unclear. CDR3 size: 14 residues. From germline, CDR1 is SEHNR and CDR2 FQNEAQ (reference sequence). V lost 3 bases, J lost 5 bases, and 13 bases lay in between. CDR3 bases: TGTGCCAGCAGCTTTGTGGGTATGGGGGAGACCCAGTACTTC. This codes for CASSFVGMGETQYF.

Judged by abundance, this clonotype is medium-sized. The chain recombines TRBV5-1 with TRBJ2-7, with 10 bases matching TRBD2. From germline, CDR1 is SGHRS and CDR2 YFSETQ. This CDR3 spans 15 amino acids. Unmatched junction bases numbered 7, after V lost 4 bases and J lost 3 bases. CDR3 region: CASSPHQREGYEQYF. CDR3 sequence (DNA): TGCGCCAGCAGCCCCCATCAGCGGGAGGGCTACGAGCAGTACTTC.

With respect to this clonotype: The missing conserved phenylalanine or tryptophan at the end of this CDR3 makes a read error likely. The DNA is left out, because the CDR3 cannot be placed on it with certainty; the CDR3 is given as TCRdb lists it. This chain links TRBV7-2 with TRBJ2-1. The germline V gene encodes CDR1 SGHTA and CDR2 FQGNSA. The CDR3 spans 13 amino acids, including both terminal residues. The chain's CDR3 is CASSSPSENEESV.

This chain links TRBV29-1 with TRBJ1-2, with a weak D call TRBD1 (5 bases). Germline loops: CDR1 SQVTM, CDR2 ANQGSEA. The CDR3 sequence is 13 residues long. V was clipped by 6 bases and J by 7 bases, with 18 bases between them. The CDR3 nucleotides are TGCAGCGTCCTCCAGTCCGGGGCCTCTGGCTACACCTTC. This encodes CSVLQSGASGYTF.

V is TRBV20-1 and J is TRBJ2-2; 12 bases map to TRBD2. V was pared by 0 bases and J by 3 bases, with 8 bases of the junction left unmatched. This CDR3 is 18 amino acids long. Germline values: CDR1 DFQATT, CDR2 SNEGSKA (reference sequence). This CDR3 is CSARDLLLAGGHTGELFF. The DNA for the CDR3 is TGCAGTGCTAGAGATCTGCTACTAGCGGGAGGCCACACCGGGGAGCTGTTTTTT.

Remarks on this clonotype: Germline and junction disagree at one end, which may indicate a read error. The V and J genes are TRBV10-3 and TRBJ2-7; 7 bases match TRBD1. The CDR3 runs to 14 residues. The V gene's germline CDR1 is ENHRY and CDR2 SYGVKD. The CDR3: CASSLGQSSYEQYF. DNA of the CDR3: TGTGCCAGCAGTTTGGGACAGAGCTCCTACGAGCAGTACTTC.

This clonotype has just a few counts. V is TRBV19 and J is TRBJ1-5; D gene unclear. There are 13 residues in the CDR3. V dropped 5 bases and J dropped 3 bases, with 8 bases sitting between them. Looked up from germline, CDR1 is LNHDA and CDR2 is SQIVND (reference sequence). As DNA, the CDR3 is TGTGCCAGTAGTGACACCGTCAATCAGCCCCAGCATTTT. This translates into CASSDTVNQPQHF.

The V and J genes are TRBV6-1 and TRBJ1-2; no clear D. The CDR3 extends over 13 amino acids. V gave up 6 bases and J gave up 6 bases, with 14 bases separating them. CDR1 and CDR2 (germline): MNHNS, SASEGT. CDR3: CASRALGSNGYTF. The CDR3 DNA reads TGTGCCAGCAGGGCCTTGGGGAGCAATGGCTACACCTTC.

The chain has TRBV28 and TRBJ1-2; no reliable D call. Trimming left V 11 bases short and J 5 bases short, with 15 bases between. Germline V lookup: CDR1 MDHEN, CDR2 SYDVKM. This CDR3 is 12 amino acids long. CDR3 in DNA: TGTGCCGGCGCCAGGACCTATTATGGCTACACCTTC. Translated: CAGARTYYGYTF.

The count of this clonotype is one. A much larger clone is a single base away; this may be a read error. V and J are TRBV7-8 and TRBJ2-2, with 7 bases that match TRBD2. Trimming at V came to 4 bases and at J to 4 bases, leaving 9 bases not matched to a gene. The CDR3 consists of 16 residues. Germline V gene sequence: CDR1 SGHVS, CDR2 FQNEAQ. The CDR3 nucleotides are TGTGCCAGCAGCTGCGTAGCGGGTATGGGCACCGGGGAGCTGTTTTTT. It specifies CASSCVAGMGTGELFF.

This clonotype came up a few times. V usage is TRBV27 and J usage is TRBJ1-6, with D maybe TRBD1 (6 bases). The CDR3 contains 12 residues. Germline loops: CDR1 MNHEY, CDR2 SMNVEV (reference sequence). V lost 4 bases to trimming and J lost 9 bases, with 7 bases between them. The CDR3 nucleotides are TGTGCCAGCAGTTCACAGGGTTCACCCCTCCACTTT. It is translated as CASSSQGSPLHF.